Below, 18 T cell receptor beta chains from the same sample are listed, as sequenced in a study of control samples from healthy donors and cancer patients. Sequenced by immunoSEQ multiplex PCR; TCRdb stores in-frame clones only, minus some. The data hold 150,000 to 200,000 clones, with approximately 92% observed a single time. The specimen was blood. The receptors here all came from a man aged 30-40 years in good health.

This clone has just one count. The chain is built from TRBV6-6 and TRBJ2-3; 10 nucleotides align to TRBD1. The CDR3 is made up of 16 amino acids. Germline assignment: CDR1 MNHNY and CDR2 SVGAGI (reference sequence). V lost 6 bases and J lost 0; bases outside the gene matches: 6. CDR3 sequence reads: CASSPGTGASTDTQYF. DNA of the CDR3: TGTGCCAGCAGCCCCGGGACAGGGGCTAGCACAGATACGCAGTATTTT.

This chain joins TRBV10-1 and TRBJ2-2; D remains unclear. The CDR3 is 14 residues long. The V gene lost 9 bases and the J gene lost 4 bases, with 15 bases spanning the gap. From germline, CDR1 is WNHNN and CDR2 SYGVQD (reference sequence). CDR3 DNA: TGCGCCAGGTCGATTCCCCCAATCACCGGGGAGCTGTTTTTT. Its translation is CARSIPPITGELFF.

The chain couples TRBV30 to TRBJ2-7, with 7 bases identical to TRBD1. The CDR3 is 20 amino acids. Germline loops: CDR1 GTSNPN, CDR2 SVGIG (reference sequence). The V segment lost 3 bases and the J segment 1 base; nucleotides outside the gene matches: 24. CDR3 protein: CAWSSSPADSHPRGSYEQYF. CDR3 bases: TGTGCCTGGAGCAGCTCCCCCGCAGACAGCCATCCCAGGGGGTCCTACGAGCAGTACTTC.

As to this clone: Other DNA sequences of this sample code for an identical CDR3. The chain carries TRBV30 and TRBJ2-2; 7 nucleotides agree with TRBD1. The CDR3 extends over 13 amino acids. Germline CDR1 is GTSNPN and CDR2 is SVGIG (reference sequence). With 1 base clipped from V and 5 bases from J, the junction kept 1 base outside the gene matches. CDR3 sequence (DNA): TGTGCCTGGAGTGGACAGGGAACCGGGGAGCTGTTTTTT. Translated, it gives CAWSGQGTGELFF.

The chain links TRBV11-2 to TRBJ2-5, with D maybe TRBD2 (5 bases). V lost 5 bases and J lost 5, with 15 bases in between. The CDR3 sequence is 14 residues long. Germline V gives CDR1 SGHAT, CDR2 FQNNGV. CDR3 loop: CASSPYGELETQYF. The CDR3 coding sequence is TGTGCCAGCAGCCCCTACGGGGAACTGGAGACCCAGTACTTC.

Concerning this clone itself: One end of the junction varies from germline; a read error may be responsible. The V and J genes are TRBV6-5 and TRBJ1-2, with D unresolved. The CDR3 runs 11 residues. The germline CDR1 and CDR2 sequences are MNHEY and SVGAGI. The chain's CDR3 is CASSPRRFLPF. The CDR3 nucleotides read TGTGCCAGCAGTCCCCGACGATTCCTCCCCTTC.

The chain uses TRBV29-1 and TRBJ2-7; no reliable D call. Germline loops: CDR1 SQVTM, CDR2 ANQGSEA. V was trimmed by 6 bases and J by 5 bases, leaving 17 bases between them. This CDR3 region has 13 residues. The CDR3 nucleotides read TGCAGCGTGGCTCCACGGCTCCGCGACGAGCAGTACTTC. Its translation: CSVAPRLRDEQYF.

The V gene is TRBV5-4, the J gene TRBJ1-6; D is perhaps TRBD1 (5 bases). Germline V gene lookup returns CDR1 SGHNT and CDR2 YYREEE (reference sequence). The V gene lost 3 bases and the J gene lost 0 bases, with 13 bases spanning the gap. The CDR3 runs to 17 residues. The CDR3 reads CASSSGGASSYNSPLHF. The CDR3 DNA reads as TGTGCCAGCAGCTCGGGTGGGGCGAGCTCCTATAATTCACCCCTCCACTTT.

This chain connects TRBV2 to TRBJ1-1; D unresolved. The CDR3 length is 13 residues. The germline gives CDR1 SNHLY, CDR2 FYNNEI. Trimming shortened V by 0 bases and J by 7 bases, and 9 bases separated the two germline ends. CDR3 in amino acids: CASSEAMTYEAFF. CDR3 coding DNA: TGTGCCAGCAGTGAAGCAATGACATATGAAGCTTTCTTT.

The V and J genes are TRBV19 and TRBJ1-1; no clear D. This CDR3 is built from 14 residues. The germline CDR1 and CDR2 sequences are LNHDA and SQIVND (reference sequence). V lost 6 bases and J 0 bases, leaving 11 bases between the germline ends. CDR3 sequence reads: CASRPGVMNTEAFF. Written as DNA, the CDR3 is TGTGCCAGTAGGCCCGGAGTTATGAACACTGAAGCTTTCTTT.

This clone was observed a single time. The CDR3 DNA reads as TGTGCCACACATTTACAGGGTTCGAACACTGAAGCTTTCTTT. Amino acids: CATHLQGSNTEAFF. The rearrangement joins TRBV19 to TRBJ1-1; weak D call: TRBD1 (6 bases). The germline V gene encodes CDR1 LNHDA and CDR2 SQIVND (reference sequence). The CDR3 spans 14 residues. Trimming removed 10 bases from V and 1 base from J, with 16 bases in between.

V and J are TRBV12-3 or TRBV12-4 and TRBJ1-2, with no clear D. The CDR3 consists of 13 residues. Trimming took off 4 bases at V and 2 bases at J, with 8 bases between the two ends. The CDR3 is CASSYTPNYGYTF. DNA of the CDR3: TGTGCCAGCAGTTATACACCGAACTATGGCTACACCTTC.

The V gene is TRBV20-1, the J gene TRBJ1-4, with D uncertain. The CDR3 is made up of 11 amino acids. Germline V lookup: CDR1 DFQATT, CDR2 SNEGSKA (reference sequence). With 5 bases removed from V and 6 bases from J, the gap between germline ends came to 7 bases. Here the CDR3 DNA reads TGCAGTGCTCCGACGGATGAAAAACTGTTTTTT. As protein: CSAPTDEKLFF.

The chain has TRBV18 and TRBJ1-5, with TRBD1 matching over 9 bases. The CDR3 extends over 14 amino acids. Germline CDR1 and CDR2: KGHSH and LQKENI. After removal of 4 bases from V and 6 bases from J, the junction contained 4 bases not matched to a gene. CDR3 DNA sequence: TGTGCCAGCTCACGGGACAGGGTCGGTCAGCCCCAGCATTTT. Amino acid sequence: CASSRDRVGQPQHF.

The chain combines TRBV5-4 with TRBJ2-3, with TRBD1 matching 7 bases. Per the germline V gene, CDR1 is SGHNT and CDR2 is YYREEE (reference sequence). CDR3 length: 15 amino acids. V was clipped by 4 bases and J by 4 bases; unmatched bases: 9. The CDR3 DNA reads as TGTGCCAGCAGCCGACAGGGAATGGCAGCAGATACGCAGTATTTT. Residues: CASSRQGMAADTQYF.

The chain links TRBV3-1 (or the pseudogene TRBV3-2) to TRBJ1-4; possible D gene TRBD1, 5 bases. V lost 2 bases, J lost 7 bases, and 11 bases lay in between. Germline V lookup: CDR1 LGHDT, CDR2 YNNKEL (reference sequence). The CDR3 has 14 residues. CDR3 sequence reads: CASSQQTVGEKLFF. The CDR3 DNA reads as TGTGCCAGCAGCCAACAGACAGTTGGTGAAAAACTGTTTTTT.

The V call is TRBV18, the J call TRBJ1-4; TRBD1 matches at 12 bases. Germline values: CDR1 KGHSH, CDR2 LQKENI. The ends lost 3 bases at V and 1 base at J; junction bases unmatched: 9. The CDR3 covers 19 residues. CDR3 region: CASSPNPGQGAGTNEKLFF. CDR3 nucleotides: TGTGCCAGCTCACCTAACCCGGGACAGGGGGCCGGAACTAATGAAAAACTGTTTTTT.

This clone was seen only once. The chain is built from TRBV6-5 and TRBJ2-7; TRBD1 matches 12 bases. V was pared by 6 bases and J by 7 bases, with 4 bases of the junction left unmatched. CDR3 length: 13 residues. The germline CDR1 and CDR2 sequences are MNHEY and SVGAGI. The CDR3 region is CASRGQGAGEQYF. The DNA for the CDR3 is TGTGCCAGCAGGGGACAGGGGGCGGGGGAGCAGTACTTC.